This record looks at one T cell receptor beta chain sequence and its context. How the authors handled the data: Amplification with reference gene primers provided the estimates of nucleated cell counts. Data came from immunoSEQ multiplex PCR; TCRdb stores just in-frame clones and leaves some out. The D gene and trimming were derived from the DNA, and the V and J assignments and clone size from that table. The table shows about 150,000 clones, with roughly 86% occurring only once. The entry originates in a study of blood T cell repertoires in COVID-19. Study background: Samples came from the United States, Italy and Spain, spanning acute and convalescent COVID-19. In each case, the material was cDNA or gDNA derived from T cells, B-cell-depleted T cells, or PBMCs.

Sequencing was done on a sample of peripheral blood. The sequence derives from a man aged 50-60 years with active or convalescent COVID-19.

For the CDR3, the DNA is TGTGCCAGCAGTGTCTGGGGGGGCACTGAAGCTTTCTTT. Its translation: CASSVWGGTEAFF. The J gene is TRBJ1-1, the V gene TRBV25-1, with TRBD1 as a possible D gene (5 bases). The CDR3 is 13 residues long. Germline assignment: CDR1 MGHDK and CDR2 SYGVNS. Deletions cut 4 bases from V and 4 bases from J, with 10 bases between.